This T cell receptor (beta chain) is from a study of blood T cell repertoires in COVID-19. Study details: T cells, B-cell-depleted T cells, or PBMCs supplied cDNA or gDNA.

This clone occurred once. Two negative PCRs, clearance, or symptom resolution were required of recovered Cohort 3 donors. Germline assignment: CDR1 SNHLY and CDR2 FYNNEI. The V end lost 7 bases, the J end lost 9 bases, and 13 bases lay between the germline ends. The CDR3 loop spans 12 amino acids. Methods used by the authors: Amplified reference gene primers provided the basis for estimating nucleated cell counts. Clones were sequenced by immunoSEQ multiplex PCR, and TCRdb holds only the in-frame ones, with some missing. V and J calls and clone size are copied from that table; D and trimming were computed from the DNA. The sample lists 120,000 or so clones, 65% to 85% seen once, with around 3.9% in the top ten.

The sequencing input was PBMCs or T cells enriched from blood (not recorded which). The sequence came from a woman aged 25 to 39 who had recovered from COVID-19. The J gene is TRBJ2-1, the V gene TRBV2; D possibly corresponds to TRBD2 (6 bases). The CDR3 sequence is CASTGTRSEQFF. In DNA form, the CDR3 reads TGTGCCAGCACCGGGACTCGCTCTGAGCAGTTCTTC.